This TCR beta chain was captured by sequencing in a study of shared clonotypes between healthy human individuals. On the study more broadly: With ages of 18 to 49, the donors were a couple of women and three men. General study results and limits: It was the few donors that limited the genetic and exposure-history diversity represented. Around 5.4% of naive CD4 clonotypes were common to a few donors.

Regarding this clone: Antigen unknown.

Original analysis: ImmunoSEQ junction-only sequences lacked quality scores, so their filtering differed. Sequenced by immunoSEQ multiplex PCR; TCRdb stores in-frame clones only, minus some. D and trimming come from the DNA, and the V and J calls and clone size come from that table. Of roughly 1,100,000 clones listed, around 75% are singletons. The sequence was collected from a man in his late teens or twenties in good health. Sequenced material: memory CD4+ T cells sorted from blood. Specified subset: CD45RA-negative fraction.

The chain's CDR3 is CASSRLLNTGELFF. The CDR3, as DNA: TGTGCCAGCAGCCGGCTTCTGAACACCGGGGAGCTGTTTTTT. The chain links TRBV6-1 to TRBJ2-2; D unclear. Germline CDR1 and CDR2: MNHNS and SASEGT. CDR3 length equals 14 residues. V lost 6 bases and J 1 base, leaving 9 bases between the germline ends.